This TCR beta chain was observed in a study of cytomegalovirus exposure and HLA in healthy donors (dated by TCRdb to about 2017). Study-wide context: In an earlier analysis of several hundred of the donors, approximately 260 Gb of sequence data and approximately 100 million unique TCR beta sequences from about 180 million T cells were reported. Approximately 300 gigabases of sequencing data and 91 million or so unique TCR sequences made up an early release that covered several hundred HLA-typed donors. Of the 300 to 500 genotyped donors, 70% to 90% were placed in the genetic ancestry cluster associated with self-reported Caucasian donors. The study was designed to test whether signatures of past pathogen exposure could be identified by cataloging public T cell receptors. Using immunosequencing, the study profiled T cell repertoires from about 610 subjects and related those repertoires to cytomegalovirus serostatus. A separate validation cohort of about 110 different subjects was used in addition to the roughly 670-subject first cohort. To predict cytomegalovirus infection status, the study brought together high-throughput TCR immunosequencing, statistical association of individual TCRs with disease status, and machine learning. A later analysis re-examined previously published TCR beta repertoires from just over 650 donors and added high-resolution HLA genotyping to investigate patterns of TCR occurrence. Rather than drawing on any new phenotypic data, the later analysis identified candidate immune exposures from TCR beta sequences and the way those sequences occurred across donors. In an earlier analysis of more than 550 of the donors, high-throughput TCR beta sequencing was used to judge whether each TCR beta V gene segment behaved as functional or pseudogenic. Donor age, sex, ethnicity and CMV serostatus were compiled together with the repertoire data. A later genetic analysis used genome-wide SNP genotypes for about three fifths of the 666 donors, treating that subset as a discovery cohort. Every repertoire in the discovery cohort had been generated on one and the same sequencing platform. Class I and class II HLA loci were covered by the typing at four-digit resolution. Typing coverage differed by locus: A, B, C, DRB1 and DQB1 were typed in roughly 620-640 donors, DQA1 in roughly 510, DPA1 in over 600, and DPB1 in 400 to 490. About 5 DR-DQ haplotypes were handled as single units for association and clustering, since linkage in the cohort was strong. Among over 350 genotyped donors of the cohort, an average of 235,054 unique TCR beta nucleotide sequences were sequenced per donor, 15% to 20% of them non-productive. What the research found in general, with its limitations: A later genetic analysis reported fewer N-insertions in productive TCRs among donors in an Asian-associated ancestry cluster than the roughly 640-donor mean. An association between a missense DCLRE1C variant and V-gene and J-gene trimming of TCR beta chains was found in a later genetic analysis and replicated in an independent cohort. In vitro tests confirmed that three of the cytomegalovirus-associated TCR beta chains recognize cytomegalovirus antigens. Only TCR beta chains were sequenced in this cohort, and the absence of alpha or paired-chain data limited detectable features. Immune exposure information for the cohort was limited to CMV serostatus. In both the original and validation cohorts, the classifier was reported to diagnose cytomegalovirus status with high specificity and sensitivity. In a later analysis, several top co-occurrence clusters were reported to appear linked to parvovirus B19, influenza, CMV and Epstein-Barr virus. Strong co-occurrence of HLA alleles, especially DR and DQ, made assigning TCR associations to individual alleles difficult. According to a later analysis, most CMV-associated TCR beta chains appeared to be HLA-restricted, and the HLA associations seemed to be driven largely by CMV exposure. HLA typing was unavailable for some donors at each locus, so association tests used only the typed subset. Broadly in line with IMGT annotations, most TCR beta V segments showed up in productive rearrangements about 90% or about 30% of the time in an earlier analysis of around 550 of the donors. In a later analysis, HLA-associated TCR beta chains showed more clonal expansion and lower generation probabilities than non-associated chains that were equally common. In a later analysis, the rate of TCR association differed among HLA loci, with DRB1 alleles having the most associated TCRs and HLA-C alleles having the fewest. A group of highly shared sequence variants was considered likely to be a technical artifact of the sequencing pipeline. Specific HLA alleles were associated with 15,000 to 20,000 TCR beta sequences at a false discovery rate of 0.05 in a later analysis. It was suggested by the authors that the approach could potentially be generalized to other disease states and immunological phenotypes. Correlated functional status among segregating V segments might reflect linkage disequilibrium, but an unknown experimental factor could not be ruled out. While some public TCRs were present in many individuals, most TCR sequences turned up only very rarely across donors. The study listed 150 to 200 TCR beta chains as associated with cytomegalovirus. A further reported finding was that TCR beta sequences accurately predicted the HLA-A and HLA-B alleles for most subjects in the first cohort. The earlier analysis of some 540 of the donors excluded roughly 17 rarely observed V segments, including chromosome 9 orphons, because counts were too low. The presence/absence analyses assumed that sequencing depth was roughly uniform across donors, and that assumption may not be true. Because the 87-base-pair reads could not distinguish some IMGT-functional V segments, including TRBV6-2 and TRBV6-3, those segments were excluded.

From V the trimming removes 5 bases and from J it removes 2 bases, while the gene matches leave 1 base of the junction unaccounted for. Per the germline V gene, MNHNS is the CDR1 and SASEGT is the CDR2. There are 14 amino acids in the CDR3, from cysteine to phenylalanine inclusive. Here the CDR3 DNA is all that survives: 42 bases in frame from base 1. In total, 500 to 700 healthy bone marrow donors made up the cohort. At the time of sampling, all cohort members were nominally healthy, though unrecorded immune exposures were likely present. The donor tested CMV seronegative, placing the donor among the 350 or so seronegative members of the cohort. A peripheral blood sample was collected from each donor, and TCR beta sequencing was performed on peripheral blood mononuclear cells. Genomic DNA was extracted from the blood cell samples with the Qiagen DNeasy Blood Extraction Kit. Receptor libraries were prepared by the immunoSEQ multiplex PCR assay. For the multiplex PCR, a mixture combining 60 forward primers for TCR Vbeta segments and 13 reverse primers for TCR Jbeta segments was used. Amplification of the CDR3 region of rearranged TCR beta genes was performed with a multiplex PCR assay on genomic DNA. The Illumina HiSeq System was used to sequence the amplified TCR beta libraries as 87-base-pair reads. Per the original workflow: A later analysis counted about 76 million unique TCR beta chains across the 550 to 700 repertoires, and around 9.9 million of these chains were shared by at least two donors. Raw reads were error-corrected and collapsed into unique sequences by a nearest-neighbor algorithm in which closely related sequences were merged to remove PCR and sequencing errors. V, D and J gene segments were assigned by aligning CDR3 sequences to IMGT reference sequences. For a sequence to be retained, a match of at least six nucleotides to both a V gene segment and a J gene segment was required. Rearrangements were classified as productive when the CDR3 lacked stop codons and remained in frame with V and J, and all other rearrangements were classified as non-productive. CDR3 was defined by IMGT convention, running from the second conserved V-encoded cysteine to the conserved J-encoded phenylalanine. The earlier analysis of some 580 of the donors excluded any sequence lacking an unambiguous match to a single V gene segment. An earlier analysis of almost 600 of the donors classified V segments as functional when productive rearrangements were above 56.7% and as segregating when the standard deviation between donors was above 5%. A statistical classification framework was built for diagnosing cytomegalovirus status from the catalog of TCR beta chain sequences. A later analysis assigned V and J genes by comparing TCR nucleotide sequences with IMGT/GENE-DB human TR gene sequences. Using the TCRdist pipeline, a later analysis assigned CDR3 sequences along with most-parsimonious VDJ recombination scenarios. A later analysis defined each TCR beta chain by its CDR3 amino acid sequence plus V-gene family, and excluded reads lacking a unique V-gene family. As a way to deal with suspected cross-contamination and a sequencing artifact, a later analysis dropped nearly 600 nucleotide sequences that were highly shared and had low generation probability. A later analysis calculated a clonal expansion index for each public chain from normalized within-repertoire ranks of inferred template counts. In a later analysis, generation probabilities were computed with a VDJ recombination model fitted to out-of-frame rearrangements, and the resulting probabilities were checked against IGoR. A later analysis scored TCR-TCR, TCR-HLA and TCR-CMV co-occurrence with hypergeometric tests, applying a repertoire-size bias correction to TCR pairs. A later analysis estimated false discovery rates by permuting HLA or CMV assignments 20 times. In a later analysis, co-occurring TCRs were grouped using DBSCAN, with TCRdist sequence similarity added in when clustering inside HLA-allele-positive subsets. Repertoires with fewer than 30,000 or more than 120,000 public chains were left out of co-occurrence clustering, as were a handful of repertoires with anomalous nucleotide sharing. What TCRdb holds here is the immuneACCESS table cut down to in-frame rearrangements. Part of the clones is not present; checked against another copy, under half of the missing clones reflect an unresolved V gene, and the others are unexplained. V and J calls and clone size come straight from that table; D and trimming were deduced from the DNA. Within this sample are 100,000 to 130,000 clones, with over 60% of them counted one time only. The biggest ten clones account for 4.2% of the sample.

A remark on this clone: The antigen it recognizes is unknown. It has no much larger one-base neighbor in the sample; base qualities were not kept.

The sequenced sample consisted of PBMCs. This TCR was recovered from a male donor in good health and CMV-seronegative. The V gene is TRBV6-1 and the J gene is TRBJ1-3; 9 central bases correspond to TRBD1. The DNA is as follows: TGTGCCAGCAGTCGGGACAGGGCTGGAAACACCATATATTTT. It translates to CASSRDRAGNTIYF.